This record concerns one T cell receptor (beta chain) sequence. Antigen specificity is unknown. All the donors were Caucasian adults who lived in Nashville, Tennessee. The data are from a study of shared clonotypes between healthy human individuals. Study results and limitations: At large depth, rarefaction still showed sorted-subset sequencing to be incomplete.

Germline assignment: CDR1 SGDLS and CDR2 YYNGEE. The CDR3 loop spans 12 amino acids. The V and J ends lost 0 bases and 7 bases respectively, with 7 bases between them. Assay used: immunoSEQ multiplex PCR; TCRdb lists only in-frame clones, some missing. The sample records approximately 2.4 million clones, approximately 95% being singletons. This clonotype was sampled from a young man in good health. Specimen: naive CD4+ T cells sorted from blood. As for subset: CD45RA+ positively selected. This chain uses TRBV9 with TRBJ1-2; D gene ambiguous. CDR3 bases: TGTGCCAGCAGCGTAGCTAAGGGTGGCTACACCTTC. Encoded protein: CASSVAKGGYTF.